A single sample is the source of the 26 T cell receptor beta chains below, sequenced in a study of T-cell memory formation after mild COVID-19. One entry per CDR3 protein results from TCRdb running MiXCR on the 5' RACE reads. This table has about 240,000 distinct CDR3 sequences, 7.5% to 10% appearing once. The specimen sequenced was PBMCs or a T cell subset sorted from them (not recorded which). Receptor source: a man aged 18 to 29 who had mild COVID-19 (a few samples of this study predate the infection). Cell type and time point are not known.

This clonotype was found many times. J is TRBJ2-7 and V is TRBV7-2, with no clear D. CDR1 is SGHTA, CDR2 FQGNSA, per germline. The CDR3 contains 16 residues. V dropped 5 bases and J dropped 2 bases, with 19 bases sitting between them. CDR3 DNA sequence: TGTGCCAGCAGCCAAGCCCCAGTCCAGGTCGCCTACGAGCAGTACTTC. Amino acid sequence: CASSQAPVQVAYEQYF.

This clonotype was counted a few times. The chain carries TRBV12-3 or TRBV12-4 and TRBJ2-7, with D possibly being TRBD1 or TRBD2 (5 bases each). This CDR3 region has 14 residues. The germline V and J ends were trimmed by 5 bases and 0 bases, with 11 bases remaining between them. CDR3 residues: CASSQGDHSYEQYV. CDR3 bases: TGTGCCAGCAGTCAAGGGGACCACTCCTACGAGCAGTACGTC.

J is TRBJ2-1 and V is TRBV12-3 or TRBV12-4; the D gene could be TRBD1 or TRBD2 (5 bases each). The CDR3 is 15 amino acids. V dropped 6 bases and J dropped 9 bases, with 21 bases sitting between them. The CDR3 DNA sequence: TGTGCCAGCAGACCTGGCACTCAGGCTGGGGGTGAGCAGTTCTTC. This codes for CASRPGTQAGGEQFF.

This clonotype was observed a few times. The chain is built from TRBV9 and TRBJ1-2; D unclear. The CDR3 covers 20 residues. Germline V CDR1 and CDR2: SGDLS, YYNGEE. Trimming removed 3 bases at V and 0 bases at J, with 27 bases between. The DNA for the CDR3 is TGTGCCAGCAGCGAACCCATCGGAGGCCGCGATACCCTTCCTAACTATGGCTACACCTTC. This gives the protein CASSEPIGGRDTLPNYGYTF.

V and J are TRBV7-3 and TRBJ2-7, with D tentatively TRBD1 or TRBD2 (5 bases each). Per the germline V gene, CDR1 is SGHTA and CDR2 is FQGTGA. The CDR3 runs 16 residues. Trimming removed 5 bases at V and 0 bases at J, with 17 bases between. The CDR3 sequence: CASSAKRGASSYEQYV. The CDR3, as DNA: TGTGCCAGCAGCGCCAAACGAGGGGCCAGCTCCTACGAGCAGTACGTC.

The chain joins TRBV6-6 to TRBJ1-2; D might be TRBD1 (5 bases). Trimming removed 5 bases at V and 6 bases at J, with 10 bases between. Germline V lookup: CDR1 MNHNY, CDR2 SVGAGI (reference sequence). The length of the CDR3 is 12 residues. The CDR3 loop reads CASSPGRNGYTF. The CDR3 DNA follows: TGTGCCAGCAGTCCAGGGCGGAATGGCTACACCTTC.

This sequence joins TRBV12-3 or TRBV12-4 and TRBJ2-7, with 8 positions matching TRBD1. J gave up 10 bases and V 3 bases, and 5 bases lay outside the gene matches. CDR3 length: 12 amino acids. This CDR3 reads CASSFGQGQQYV. CDR3 in DNA: TGTGCCAGCAGTTTTGGACAGGGTCAACAGTACGTC.

This clonotype was seen a few times. V gene TRBV7-8 combines with J gene TRBJ1-6; D unclear. V was trimmed by 1 base and J by 8 bases, leaving 12 bases between them. This CDR3 contains 15 residues. CDR1 and CDR2 from the germline V gene are SGHVS and FQNEAQ. The CDR3 nucleotides are TGTGCCAGCAGCTTAGTTTCCAGTATTGATTCACCCCTCCACTTT. Its translation: CASSLVSSIDSPLHF.

The rearrangement joins TRBV5-1 to TRBJ2-7; D might be TRBD1 or TRBD2, each matching 5 bases. V was cut by 0 bases and J by 5 bases, with 18 bases left in between. Germline-derived CDR1 and CDR2 are SGHRS and YFSETQ. CDR3 length: 16 amino acids. CDR3 sequence: CASSLGQGPLFNEQYV. CDR3 nucleotide sequence: TGCGCCAGCAGCTTGGGGCAGGGACCCCTATTTAACGAGCAGTACGTC.

This clonotype came up many times. The V call is TRBV25-1, the J call TRBJ2-1; no clear D gene. Trimming removed 4 bases from V and 3 bases from J, with 16 bases in between. The germline gives CDR1 MGHDK, CDR2 SYGVNS. The CDR3 totals 16 residues. The CDR3 spells CASSGPAESVYNEQFF. In DNA form, the CDR3 reads TGTGCCAGCAGTGGCCCGGCAGAGTCCGTCTACAATGAGCAGTTCTTC.

CDR3 bases: TGTGCCAGCAGCCAGGGGCAGGGGGCATCATACGAGCAGTACTTC. It codes for CASSQGQGASYEQYF. The V and J genes are TRBV7-9 and TRBJ2-7; 8 bases agree with TRBD1. This CDR3 is 15 amino acids long. Germline V lookup: CDR1 SEHNR, CDR2 FQNEAQ (reference sequence). The trim removed 5 bases at V and 4 bases at J, leaving 10 bases unmatched.

This clonotype came up a few times. V usage is TRBV7-2 and J usage is TRBJ2-7, with a tentative D call TRBD2 (5 bases). Germline CDR1 is SGHTA and CDR2 is FQGNSA. Trimming took off 7 bases at V and 0 bases at J, with 10 bases between the two ends. The CDR3 consists of 13 residues. CDR3 region: CASTYAGSYEQYF. The CDR3, as DNA: TGTGCCAGCACCTATGCGGGCTCCTACGAGCAGTACTTC.

This chain joins TRBV10-3 and TRBJ1-6, with 10 bases matching TRBD1. J gave up 8 bases and V 2 bases, and 6 bases lay outside the gene matches. The CDR3 runs 16 residues. Per the germline V gene, CDR1 is ENHRY and CDR2 is SYGVKD. The CDR3 region has the DNA TGTGCCATCAGTGAGAACACGGGACAGGGGCATTCACCCCTCCACTTT. It yields the protein CAISENTGQGHSPLHF.

This clonotype was counted a few times. The chain combines TRBV2 with TRBJ2-3, with 13 bases fitting TRBD2. The V and J ends lost 9 bases and 0 bases, in that order; junction bases with no gene match: 6. The CDR3 length is 16 residues. Germline-derived CDR1 and CDR2 are SNHLY and FYNNEI. CDR3 amino acids: CARGGLAGSSTDTQYF. The CDR3, as DNA: TGTGCCAGGGGGGGACTAGCGGGGTCCAGCACAGATACGCAGTATTTT.

CDR3 in DNA: TGTGCCAGCAGCTTATCGGTATTCAGTGGGGAGCTGTTTTTT. It yields the protein CASSLSVFSGELFF. This rearrangement joins TRBV7-9 to TRBJ2-2; D is unresolved. Germline-derived CDR1 and CDR2 are SEHNR and FQNEAQ (reference sequence). V was pared by 2 bases and J by 8 bases, with 12 bases between. The length of the CDR3 is 14 residues. Supplemented by reference TRBV7-9 and TRBJ2-2, the full variable domain reads DTGVSQNPRHKITKRGQNVTFRCDPISEHNRLYWYRQTLGQGPEFLTYFQNEAQLEKSRLLSDRFSAERPKGSFSTLEIQRTEQGDSAMYLCASSLSVFSGELFFGEGSRLTVL.

Only a few counts were recorded for this clonotype. This sequence joins TRBV9 and TRBJ1-5; TRBD1 matches at 9 bases. Germline CDR1 is SGDLS and CDR2 is YYNGEE. The CDR3 is 13 amino acids. J lost 8 bases, V lost 3 bases, and 3 bases had no gene match. CDR3 protein: CASSATGGEPQHF. The CDR3 DNA reads TGTGCCAGCAGCGCGACAGGGGGTGAGCCCCAGCATTTT.

This clonotype was seen ten or more times. The V gene is TRBV12-3 or TRBV12-4, the J gene TRBJ2-2, with 8 nucleotides matching TRBD1. The CDR3 is 15 residues long. V gave up 5 bases and J gave up 1 base; unmatched junction bases: 3. CDR3 coding DNA: TGTGCCAGCAGTCTCGGGACAGGGAACACCGGGGAGCTGTTTTTT. Its translation is CASSLGTGNTGELFF.

This rearrangement joins TRBV12-5 to TRBJ1-2; TRBD1 matches 7 bases. The CDR3 has 14 amino acids. Trimming at V came to 4 bases and at J to 8 bases, leaving 10 bases not matched to a gene. Germline V gene sequence: CDR1 LGHNT, CDR2 FRNRAP. The CDR3 is CASGSSSTGSGYTF. The CDR3 nucleotides read TGTGCTAGTGGTTCTTCCTCGACAGGGTCCGGCTACACCTTC.

This clonotype has more than one count but fewer than ten. CDR3 DNA sequence: TGCAGTGCAACCTCGGGGGAGGTTCGCCCAGATACGCAGTATTTT. Translating gives CSATSGEVRPDTQYF. The chain is built from TRBV20-1 and TRBJ2-3, with D possibly TRBD2 on 6 matching bases. This CDR3 region has 15 residues. CDR1 and CDR2 (germline): DFQATT, SNEGSKA (reference sequence). V lost 6 bases and J 4 bases, leaving 20 bases between the germline ends.

This clonotype was observed many times. This chain links TRBV7-8 with TRBJ2-5; D is possibly TRBD2 (5 bases). V lost 7 bases and J 0 bases, leaving 9 bases between the germline ends. The CDR3 runs 13 residues. The germline gives CDR1 SGHVS, CDR2 FQNEAQ. The CDR3 loop is CASNPGDQETQYF. The CDR3, as DNA: TGTGCCAGCAACCCCGGGGACCAAGAGACCCAGTACTTC.

This clonotype has a handful of counts. The V gene is TRBV2, the J gene TRBJ2-5; 9 bases fit TRBD1. V dropped 4 bases and J dropped 4; count of bases not matched to a gene: 10. Germline CDR1 reads SNHLY; CDR2 reads FYNNEI. The CDR3 consists of 16 residues. CDR3 loop: CASSGTGTGSRETQYF. The CDR3 nucleotides read TGTGCCAGCAGTGGCACCGGGACAGGGAGCCGAGAGACCCAGTACTTC.

V and J are TRBV5-4 and TRBJ1-3, with 7 bases identical to TRBD1. The CDR3 is 14 amino acids. Germline CDR1 is SGHNT and CDR2 is YYREEE (reference sequence). With 4 bases clipped from V and 1 base from J, the junction kept 2 bases outside the gene matches. For the CDR3, the DNA is TGTGCCAGCAGCAAGGGACAGTCTGGAAACACCATATATTTT. Protein: CASSKGQSGNTIYF.

This clonotype was picked up many times. The CDR3 DNA sequence: TGTGCCAGCACACGCGGGGCCTACGAGCAGTACTTC. The encoded protein is CASTRGAYEQYF. The chain has TRBV5-5 and TRBJ2-7; D perhaps matches TRBD2 (6 bases). The ends were cut back, 6 bases at V and 2 bases at J, with 9 bases in the middle. Germline V gene sequence: CDR1 SGHKS, CDR2 YYEKEE (reference sequence). This CDR3 is built from 12 residues.

This clonotype was detected a few times. This chain connects TRBV9 to TRBJ2-5; D is possibly TRBD1 (5 bases). Germline values: CDR1 SGDLS, CDR2 YYNGEE. V lost 1 base to trimming and J lost 4 bases, with 11 bases between them. This CDR3 comprises 14 residues. CDR3 sequence: CASSVNQGRETQYF. Here the CDR3 DNA reads TGTGCCAGCAGCGTAAACCAGGGCAGAGAGACCCAGTACTTC.

The sample holds a few counts of this clonotype. The chain combines TRBV7-2 with TRBJ2-3; D is possibly TRBD2 (5 bases). The V end was cut by 5 bases, the J end by 8 bases, with 11 bases between. The germline gives CDR1 SGHTA, CDR2 FQGNSA. The CDR3 loop spans 12 amino acids. CDR3 nucleotide sequence: TGTGCCAGCAGCCCCGGGGATGGTACGCAGTATTTT. Protein sequence: CASSPGDGTQYF.

This clonotype turned up a few times. The chain is built from TRBV20-1 and TRBJ2-5; D possibly corresponds to TRBD2 (6 bases). The CDR3 loop spans 14 amino acids. Trimming shortened V by 6 bases and J by 4 bases, and 18 bases separated the two germline ends. Per the germline V gene, CDR1 is DFQATT and CDR2 is SNEGSKA (reference sequence). The CDR3 nucleotides read TGCAGTGCCTCGACTAGTGGGCGGGGAGAGACCCAGTACTTC. Amino acids: CSASTSGRGETQYF.